This TCR beta chain was retrieved from a study of shared clonotypes between healthy human individuals. Overall study findings and caveats: Researchers found naive subsets generally carried larger estimated richness than memory subsets.

This CDR3 is 16 amino acids long. Losses at the gene ends were 3 bases for V and 3 bases for J; bases not matched to a gene: 6. CDR1 SGHRS and CDR2 YFSETQ come from the germline V gene. TCRdb keeps only in-frame clones here, not all; method: immunoSEQ multiplex PCR. The sample records 2,100,000 or so clones, approximately 94% being singletons. For this clone: Its antigen is not known.

The chain couples TRBV5-1 to TRBJ2-3; 11 bases fit TRBD1. Specimen: naive CD4+ T cells sorted from blood. Subset reported: CD45RA+ positively selected. The receptor's source is a man younger than 35 in good health. Here the CDR3 reads CASSWGQGESTDTQYF. CDR3 sequence (DNA): TGCGCCAGCAGCTGGGGACAGGGGGAGAGTACAGATACGCAGTATTTT.